These 6 T cell receptor beta chains originate from one sample sequenced in a study of shared clonotypes between healthy human individuals. Produced via immunoSEQ multiplex PCR; TCRdb's table is partial and in-frame only. The sample contains more than 2 million clones, 93% of which appear only once. The naive CD8 population came from CD45RO-negative cells selected for CCR7, without terminally differentiated effector memory CD45RA+ cells. Sequenced sample: naive CD8+ T cells from PBMCs. These receptors were taken from a man in his late teens or twenties in good health. Some clones in this sample may be carry-over from other donors' samples.

This rearrangement joins TRBV7-9 to TRBJ2-1; D is unclear. The CDR3 spans 17 residues. CDR1 SEHNR and CDR2 FQNEAQ come from the germline V gene (reference sequence). V lost 5 bases and J 0 bases, leaving 17 bases between the germline ends. In DNA form, the CDR3 reads TGTGCCAGCAGCCCGCTCCAGACCTCCCACTCCTACAATGAGCAGTTCTTC. The encoded protein is CASSPLQTSHSYNEQFF.

With regard to this clone: This CDR3 is also generated by other DNA sequences in the sample. The gene calls are TRBV27 and TRBJ2-1; 13 nucleotides align to TRBD2. The V gene's germline CDR1 is MNHEY and CDR2 SMNVEV (reference sequence). The J segment lost 6 bases and the V segment lost 4 bases, leaving 3 bases of the junction unmatched. The CDR3 consists of 15 residues. CDR3 in amino acids: CASSSRLAGGNEQFF. CDR3 nucleotides: TGTGCCAGCAGTTCGAGACTAGCGGGAGGCAATGAGCAGTTCTTC.

The rearrangement uses TRBV4-1 and TRBJ1-6, with D perhaps matching TRBD1 (6 bases). V gave up 0 bases and J gave up 9 bases, with 12 bases separating them. Germline lookup yields CDR1 MGHRA and CDR2 YSYEKL. The CDR3 spans 15 residues. CDR3 bases: TGCGCCAGCAGCCAAGATCCAGGGGTCGGTTCACCCCTCCACTTT. Translated, it gives CASSQDPGVGSPLHF.

Only one count was recorded for this clone. The genes are TRBV5-1 and TRBJ2-6; D call uncertain. The CDR3 totals 15 residues. V gave up 2 bases and J gave up 0 bases, with 6 bases separating them. The germline CDR1 and CDR2 sequences are SGHRS and YFSETQ. The CDR3 reads CASSFDDSGANVLTF. CDR3 nucleotides: TGCGCCAGCAGCTTTGATGACTCTGGGGCCAACGTCCTGACTTTC.

The rearrangement joins TRBV13 to TRBJ1-2; weak D call: TRBD1 (5 bases). The V end lost 10 bases, the J end lost 0 bases, and 9 bases lay between the germline ends. The V gene's germline CDR1 is PRHDT and CDR2 FYEKMQ (reference sequence). The CDR3 is 12 amino acids. The CDR3 protein is CATREPNYGYTF. CDR3 DNA sequence: TGTGCCACCAGGGAGCCTAACTATGGCTACACCTTC.

This clone showed up just once. The gene calls are TRBV5-4 and TRBJ1-2; 10 bases match TRBD1. The CDR3 has 15 residues. The V and J ends lost 5 bases and 5 bases, in that order; junction bases with no gene match: 9. Germline-derived CDR1 and CDR2 are SGHNT and YYREEE (reference sequence). CDR3 in DNA: TGTGCCAGCAGGACCGGGACAGGGGACGGGTATGGCTACACCTTC. Protein: CASRTGTGDGYGYTF.